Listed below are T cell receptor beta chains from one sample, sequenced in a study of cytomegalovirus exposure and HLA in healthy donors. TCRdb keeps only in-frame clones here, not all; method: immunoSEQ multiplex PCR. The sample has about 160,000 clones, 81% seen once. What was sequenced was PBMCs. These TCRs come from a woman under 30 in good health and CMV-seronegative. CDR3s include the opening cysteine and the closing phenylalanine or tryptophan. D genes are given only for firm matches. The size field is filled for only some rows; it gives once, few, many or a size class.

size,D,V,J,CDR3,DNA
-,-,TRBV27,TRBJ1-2,CASSLSPGIYGYTF,TGTGCCAGCAGTTTATCGCCAGGGATCTATGGCTACACCTTC
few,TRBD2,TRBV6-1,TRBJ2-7,CASSEALAGVKEQYF,TGTGCCAGCAGTGAAGCGCTAGCGGGTGTTAAAGAGCAGTACTTC
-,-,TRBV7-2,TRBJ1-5,CASSLAQQPFNQPQHF,TGTGCCAGCAGCTTAGCCCAACAGCCTTTCAATCAGCCCCAGCATTTT
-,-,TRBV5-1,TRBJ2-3,CASSSAAGLSTDTQYF,TGCGCCAGCAGCTCGGCGGCAGGGCTAAGCACAGATACGCAGTATTTT
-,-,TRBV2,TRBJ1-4,CASSDWTPNEKLFF,TGTGCCAGCAGTGATTGGACACCGAATGAAAAACTGTTTTTT
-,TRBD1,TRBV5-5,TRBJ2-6,CASSSGTATSGANVLTF,TGTGCCAGCAGCTCCGGGACAGCCACCTCTGGGGCCAACGTCCTGACTTTC
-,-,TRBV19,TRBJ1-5,CASKADRPNQPQHF,TGTGCCAGTAAGGCCGACAGGCCCAATCAGCCCCAGCATTTT
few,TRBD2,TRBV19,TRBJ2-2,CASNQREGNTGELFF,TGTGCCAGCAATCAGCGGGAGGGGAACACCGGGGAGCTGTTTTTT
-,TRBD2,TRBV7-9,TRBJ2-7,CASSLRTSGSYEQYF,TGTGCCAGCAGCTTAAGGACTAGCGGAAGCTACGAGCAGTACTTC
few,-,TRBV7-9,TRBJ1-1,CASSLFSMNTEAFF,TGTGCCAGCAGCTTATTTAGCATGAACACTGAAGCTTTCTTT
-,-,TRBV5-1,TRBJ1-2,CASSLGQFNGYTF,TGCGCCAGCAGCTTAGGACAGTTCAATGGCTACACCTTC
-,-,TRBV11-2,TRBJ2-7,CASSLVSSYEQYF,TGTGCCAGCAGCTTAGTCTCTTCCTACGAGCAGTACTTC
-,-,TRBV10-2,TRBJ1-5,CASRELSNQPQHF,TGCGCCAGCAGAGAACTTAGCAATCAGCCCCAGCATTTT
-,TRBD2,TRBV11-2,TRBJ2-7,CASSLLAGGFVQYF,TGTGCCAGCAGCTTACTAGCGGGGGGCTTCGTGCAGTACTTC